Listed below are T cell receptor beta chains from one sample, sequenced in a study of T cells after yellow fever vaccination. TCRdb reprocessed the 5' RACE reads with MiXCR, giving one entry per CDR3 protein. In the table there are just over 300,000 distinct CDR3 sequences, more than 3% of which are singletons. Sequencing used PBMCs, obtained on the day of the yellow fever booster vaccination. The source is a man between 18 and 35 years old who received the YFV17D yellow fever vaccine. Both conserved end residues are part of each CDR3. The D gene is left open where the match is weak. Size tells how often a clone was seen (once, few, many) or the class of an expanded clone, and some rows leave it out.

few	TRBV6-5	TRBJ1-1	.	CASSPLGTTLNTEAFF	TGTGCCAGCAGTCCGCTAGGGACAACTCTGAACACTGAAGCTTTCTTT
few	TRBV11-2	TRBJ2-7	.	CASSFPGSGLSYEQYF	TGTGCCAGCAGCTTCCCGGGGTCGGGGCTCTCCTACGAGCAGTACTTC
few	TRBV7-8	TRBJ1-2	.	CASSLGRGNYGYTF	TGTGCCAGCAGCTTGGGAAGGGGGAACTATGGCTACACCTTC
few	TRBV13	TRBJ2-1	.	CASSFRQTGGSYNEQFF	TGTGCCAGCAGCTTTAGGCAGACCGGAGGTTCCTACAATGAGCAGTTCTTC
.	TRBV7-2	TRBJ2-3	TRBD2	CASSILGGAGTQYF	TGTGCCAGCAGCATTCTCGGGGGGGCCGGTACGCAGTATTTT
few	TRBV12-5	TRBJ2-1	.	CASREGSHNEQFF	TGTGCTAGTAGAGAGGGGAGCCACAATGAGCAGTTCTTC
many	TRBV10-3	TRBJ1-1	.	CAISGWMNTEAFF	TGTGCCATCAGTGGTTGGATGAACACTGAAGCTTTCTTT
many	TRBV10-3	TRBJ2-1	.	CAIRATDNNEQFF	TGTGCCATCAGGGCGACAGATAACAATGAGCAGTTCTTC
many	TRBV24-1	TRBJ1-2	.	CATVDYTF	TGTGCCACCGTTGACTACACCTTC
many	TRBV10-2	TRBJ2-5	.	CASSEFVGGQETQYF	TGCGCCAGCAGTGAGTTTGTGGGGGGCCAAGAGACCCAGTACTTC
few	TRBV7-2	TRBJ2-2	TRBD2	CASRPSGGANTGELFF	TGTGCCAGCAGGCCTAGCGGGGGGGCGAACACCGGGGAGCTGTTTTTT
.	TRBV15	TRBJ2-1	.	CATSRGWSINEQFF	TGTGCCACCAGCAGAGGCTGGTCGATTAATGAGCAGTTCTTC
.	TRBV3-1	TRBJ2-3	TRBD2	CASSPAGGAGPTQYF	TGTGCCAGCAGTCCGGCCGGGGGGGCGGGGCCAACGCAGTATTTT
many	TRBV7-3	TRBJ2-2	.	CASSRHHTGELFF	TGTGCCAGCAGCCGCCACCACACCGGGGAGCTGTTTTTT
many	TRBV29-1	TRBJ2-3	TRBD2	CSVEVSGSGGEGTQYF	TGCAGCGTTGAAGTTTCTGGCAGCGGGGGGGAGGGTACGCAGTATTTT
few	TRBV5-1	TRBJ2-7	TRBD2	CASSLLAGGGYEQYF	TGCGCCAGCAGCTTGTTAGCGGGGGGCGGCTACGAGCAGTACTTC
many	TRBV20-1	TRBJ1-5	TRBD1	CSAIADRAGANQPQHF	TGCAGTGCGATCGCGGACAGGGCTGGTGCCAATCAGCCCCAGCATTTT
few	TRBV20-1	TRBJ2-2	TRBD2	CSASLAGGFTGELFF	TGCAGTGCCTCTCTAGCGGGGGGGTTCACCGGGGAGCTGTTTTTT
few	TRBV6-5	TRBJ2-3	.	CASSSPHGTDTQYF	TGTGCCAGCAGTTCTCCCCATGGCACAGATACGCAGTATTTT
few	TRBV7-2	TRBJ2-7	TRBD2	CASSVRLAGGYEQYF	TGTGCCAGCAGCGTCCGACTAGCGGGGGGCTACGAGCAGTACTTC
few	TRBV5-1	TRBJ2-2	.	CASSLGEGFAGELFF	TGCGCCAGCAGCTTGGGAGAGGGGTTCGCCGGGGAGCTGTTTTTT
many	TRBV7-9	TRBJ2-7	.	CASSLGRAYEQYF	TGTGCCAGCAGCTTGGGCCGAGCCTACGAGCAGTACTTC
few	TRBV20-1	TRBJ2-3	TRBD2	CSARATSADTQYF	TGCAGTGCTAGGGCGACTAGCGCAGATACGCAGTATTTT
once	TRBV12-5	TRBJ2-7	.	CASGLAAGVPYEQYF	TGTGCTAGTGGTTTGGCCGCAGGGGTCCCCTACGAGCAGTACTTC
few	TRBV9	TRBJ1-2	.	CASSGIGGTNYGYTF	TGTGCCAGCAGCGGCATAGGAGGGACTAACTATGGCTACACCTTC
.	TRBV20-1	TRBJ2-7	TRBD1	CSARDPGRGSYEQYF	TGCAGTGCTAGAGATCCGGGCAGGGGGTCCTACGAGCAGTACTTC
many	TRBV7-3	TRBJ1-1	.	CASSLYPEGRSEAFF	TGTGCCAGCAGCTTATATCCAGAGGGACGCTCTGAAGCTTTCTTT
few	TRBV6-5	TRBJ1-2	.	CASSSNRPGNYGYTF	TGTGCCAGCAGTTCGAACCGCCCGGGTAACTATGGCTACACCTTC
many	TRBV5-5	TRBJ1-6	.	CASSPLARSNSPLHF	TGTGCCAGCAGCCCCTTGGCCAGGTCCAATTCACCCCTCCACTTT
.	TRBV18	TRBJ1-2	.	CASSPAGSRRDGYTF	TGTGCCAGCTCACCAGCTGGGTCCAGACGAGATGGCTACACCTTC
few	TRBV7-9	TRBJ2-3	.	CASSSWGDTQYF	TGTGCCAGCAGCTCTTGGGGAGATACGCAGTATTTT
.	TRBV5-4	TRBJ1-2	.	CASSLRGGGFGYTF	TGTGCCAGCAGCCTCAGGGGTGGAGGTTTTGGCTACACCTTC
many	TRBV5-8	TRBJ1-6	.	CASSLFWISYNSPLHF	TGTGCCAGCAGCTTGTTCTGGATTTCCTATAATTCACCCCTCCACTTT
many	TRBV6-1	TRBJ1-1	.	CASSDLSGPTTEAFF	TGTGCCAGCAGTGATTTATCAGGGCCTACCACTGAAGCTTTCTTT
.	TRBV12-3/TRBV12-4	TRBJ2-7	TRBD1	CASTFTGAYEQYF	TGTGCCAGCACCTTTACAGGGGCCTACGAGCAGTACTTC
many	TRBV5-1	TRBJ1-1	.	CASRLTPNTEAFF	TGCGCCAGCAGGTTGACACCGAACACTGAAGCTTTCTTT
few	TRBV27	TRBJ2-1	.	CASKWYNEQFF	TGTGCCAGCAAGTGGTACAATGAGCAGTTCTTC
.	TRBV7-6	TRBJ2-4	.	CASSLARGGGSGRNIQYF	TGTGCCAGCAGCTTAGCCCGAGGCGGTGGTTCGGGGAGAAACATTCAGTACTTC
many	TRBV29-1	TRBJ2-1	.	CSVEASPNEQFF	TGCAGCGTTGAGGCCAGTCCCAATGAGCAGTTCTTC
.	TRBV19	TRBJ1-2	.	CASSIVGEWNYGYTF	TGTGCCAGTAGTATAGTCGGGGAGTGGAACTATGGCTACACCTTC
.	TRBV5-1	TRBJ1-6	.	CASSLVGLSALHF	TGCGCCAGCAGCTTGGTCGGCCTTAGTGCCCTCCACTTT
.	TRBV18	TRBJ1-1	.	CASSPSPDSGTEAFF	TGTGCCAGCTCCCCCAGCCCGGACAGTGGAACTGAAGCTTTCTTT
many	TRBV27	TRBJ1-5	.	CASSFFGQPQHF	TGTGCCAGCAGTTTTTTTGGTCAGCCCCAGCATTTT
many	TRBV7-9	TRBJ1-4	TRBD1	CASSSQGGGEKLFF	TGTGCCAGCAGCTCACAGGGGGGCGGTGAAAAACTGTTTTTT
many	TRBV6-4	TRBJ2-1	.	CASSDLQGDEQFF	TGTGCCAGCAGTGACCTGCAGGGTGATGAGCAGTTCTTC
.	TRBV11-2	TRBJ2-7	.	CASSLGLTYEQYF	TGTGCCAGCAGCTTAGGACTGACCTACGAGCAGTACTTC